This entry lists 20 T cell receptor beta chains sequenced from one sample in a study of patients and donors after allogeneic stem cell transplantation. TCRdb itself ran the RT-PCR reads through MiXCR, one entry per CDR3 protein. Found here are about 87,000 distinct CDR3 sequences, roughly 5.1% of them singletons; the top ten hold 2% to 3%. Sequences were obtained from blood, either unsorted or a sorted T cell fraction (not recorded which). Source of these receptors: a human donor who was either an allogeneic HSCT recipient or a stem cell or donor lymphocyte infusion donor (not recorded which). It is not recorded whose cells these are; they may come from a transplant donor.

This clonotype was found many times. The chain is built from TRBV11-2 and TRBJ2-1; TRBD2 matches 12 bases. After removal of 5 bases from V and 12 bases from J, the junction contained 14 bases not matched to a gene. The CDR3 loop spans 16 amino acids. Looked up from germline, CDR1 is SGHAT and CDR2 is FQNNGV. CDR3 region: CASSPRLAGGLRGQFF. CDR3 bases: TGTGCCAGCAGCCCTCGTCTAGCGGGGGGGTTAAGGGGGCAGTTCTTC.

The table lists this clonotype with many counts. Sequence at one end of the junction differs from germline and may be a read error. The CDR3 reads CASSLTARYGETQYF. CDR3 in DNA: TGTGCTAGCAGCTTAACGGCCCGGTACGGGGAGACCCAGTACTTC. V is TRBV7-7 and J is TRBJ2-5; D unresolved. The germline CDR1 and CDR2 sequences are SSHAT and FNYEAQ (reference sequence). This CDR3 is 15 amino acids long.

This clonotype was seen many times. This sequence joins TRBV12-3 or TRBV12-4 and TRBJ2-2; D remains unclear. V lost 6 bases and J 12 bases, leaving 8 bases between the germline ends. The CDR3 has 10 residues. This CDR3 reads CASRFGQLFF. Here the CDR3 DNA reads TGTGCCAGCAGGTTTGGTCAGCTGTTTTTT.

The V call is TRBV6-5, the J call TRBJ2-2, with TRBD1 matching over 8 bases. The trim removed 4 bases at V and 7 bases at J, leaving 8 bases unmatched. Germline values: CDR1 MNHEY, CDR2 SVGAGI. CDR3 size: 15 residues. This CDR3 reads CASSFRTGLSGELFF. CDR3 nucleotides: TGTGCCAGCAGTTTCCGGACAGGGCTGAGCGGGGAGCTGTTTTTT.

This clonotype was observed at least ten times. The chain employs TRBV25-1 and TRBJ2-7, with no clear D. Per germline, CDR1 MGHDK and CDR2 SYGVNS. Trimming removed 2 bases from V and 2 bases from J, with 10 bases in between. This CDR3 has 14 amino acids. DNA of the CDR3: TGTGCCAGCAGTGAAAGCCAGTTTACCTACGAGCAGTACTTC. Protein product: CASSESQFTYEQYF.

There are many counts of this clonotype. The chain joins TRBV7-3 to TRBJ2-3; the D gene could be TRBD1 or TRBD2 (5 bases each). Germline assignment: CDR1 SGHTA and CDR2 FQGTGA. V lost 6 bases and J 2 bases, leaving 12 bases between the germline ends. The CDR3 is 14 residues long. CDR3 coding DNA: TGTGCCAGCAGGTCGGGGCGACCCACAGATACGCAGTATTTT. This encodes CASRSGRPTDTQYF.

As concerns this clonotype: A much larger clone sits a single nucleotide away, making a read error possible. In nucleotides, the CDR3 is TGTGCCAGCGGTCCCCCGGGGACAGCCCTGGGGGAGCAGTACTTC. It specifies CASGPPGTALGEQYF. The rearrangement uses TRBV6-1 and TRBJ2-7, with TRBD1 matching 7 bases. The CDR3 length is 15 residues. Looked up from germline, CDR1 is MNHNS and CDR2 is SASEGT. J was trimmed by 7 bases and V by 8 bases; bases with no gene match: 17.

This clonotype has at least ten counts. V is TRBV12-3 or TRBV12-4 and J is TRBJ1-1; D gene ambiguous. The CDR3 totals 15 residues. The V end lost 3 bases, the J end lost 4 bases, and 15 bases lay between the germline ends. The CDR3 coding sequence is TGTGCCAGCAGTTTTGCAACACTGGTGGGCACTGAAGCTTTCTTT. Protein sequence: CASSFATLVGTEAFF.

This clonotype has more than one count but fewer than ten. CDR3 protein: CASSEPGTAGANVLTF. For the CDR3, the DNA is TGTGCCAGCAGTGAACCCGGGACGGCTGGGGCCAACGTCCTGACTTTC. The chain has TRBV6-1 and TRBJ2-6; D may be TRBD1 or TRBD2 (5 bases each). Per germline, CDR1 MNHNS and CDR2 SASEGT. This CDR3 comprises 16 residues. Deletions cut 2 bases from V and 2 bases from J, with 10 bases between.

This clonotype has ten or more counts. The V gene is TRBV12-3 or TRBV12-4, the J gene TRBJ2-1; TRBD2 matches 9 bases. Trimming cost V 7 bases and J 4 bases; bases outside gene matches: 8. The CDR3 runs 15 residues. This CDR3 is CASTRGGGAYNEQFF. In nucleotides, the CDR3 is TGTGCCAGCACCCGGGGCGGGGGGGCTTACAATGAGCAGTTCTTC.

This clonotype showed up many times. The CDR3 DNA follows: TGCAGTGCAACCGACGGGACCGTCAATCAGCCCCAGCATTTT. It codes for CSATDGTVNQPQHF. The chain has TRBV20-1 and TRBJ1-5; possible D gene TRBD1, 5 bases. From germline, CDR1 is DFQATT and CDR2 SNEGSKA (reference sequence). The CDR3 has 14 amino acids. Trimming took off 6 bases at V and 3 bases at J, with 15 bases between the two ends.

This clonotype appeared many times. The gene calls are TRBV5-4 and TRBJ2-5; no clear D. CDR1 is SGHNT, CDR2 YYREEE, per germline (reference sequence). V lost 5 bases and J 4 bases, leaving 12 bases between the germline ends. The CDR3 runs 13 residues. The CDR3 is CASSRDQIETQYF. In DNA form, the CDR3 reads TGTGCCAGCAGTCGAGACCAGATAGAGACCCAGTACTTC.

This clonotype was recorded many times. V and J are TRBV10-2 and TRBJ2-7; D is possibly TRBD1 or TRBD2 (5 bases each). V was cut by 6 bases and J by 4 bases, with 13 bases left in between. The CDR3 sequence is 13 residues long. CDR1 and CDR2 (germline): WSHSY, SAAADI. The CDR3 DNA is TGCGCCAGCAGCCATTTGGGGGAATACGAGCAGTACTTC. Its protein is CASSHLGEYEQYF.

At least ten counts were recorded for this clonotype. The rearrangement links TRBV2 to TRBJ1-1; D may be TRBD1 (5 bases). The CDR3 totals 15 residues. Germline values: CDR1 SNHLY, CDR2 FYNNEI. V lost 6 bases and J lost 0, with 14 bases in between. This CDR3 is CASRRQGAMNTEAFF. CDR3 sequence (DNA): TGTGCCAGCAGGAGACAAGGGGCGATGAACACTGAAGCTTTCTTT.

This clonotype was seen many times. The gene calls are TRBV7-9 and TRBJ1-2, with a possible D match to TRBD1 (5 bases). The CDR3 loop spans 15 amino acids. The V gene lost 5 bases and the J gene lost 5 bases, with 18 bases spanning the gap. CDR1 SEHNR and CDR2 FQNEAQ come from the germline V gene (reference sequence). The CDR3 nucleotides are TGTGCCAGCAGCCGGGGGGGTTCCCCGAGATATGGCTACACCTTC. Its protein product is CASSRGGSPRYGYTF.

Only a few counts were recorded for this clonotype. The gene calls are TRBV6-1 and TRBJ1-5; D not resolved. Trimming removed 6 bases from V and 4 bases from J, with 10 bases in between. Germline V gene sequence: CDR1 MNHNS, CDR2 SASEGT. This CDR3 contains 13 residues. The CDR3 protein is CASRPGINQPQHF. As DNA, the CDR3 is TGTGCCAGCAGGCCCGGGATTAATCAGCCCCAGCATTTT.

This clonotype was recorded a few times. The CDR3 reads CASSPRTGFHYEQYF. The CDR3 DNA reads as TGCGCCAGCAGCCCTAGGACAGGGTTCCACTACGAGCAGTACTTC. The V gene is TRBV5-1, the J gene TRBJ2-7, with TRBD1 identical over 8 bases. Germline trimming cut 4 bases from V and 3 bases from J; bases unmatched to any gene: 9. The germline V gene encodes CDR1 SGHRS and CDR2 YFSETQ. CDR3 length: 15 amino acids. Based on the CDR3 plus reference TRBV5-1 and TRBJ2-7, the full variable domain is KAGVTQTPRYLIKTRGQQVTLSCSPISGHRSVSWYQQTPGQGLQFLFEYFSETQRNKGNFPGRFSGRQFSNSRSEMNVSTLELGDSALYLCASSPRTGFHYEQYFGPGTRLTVT.

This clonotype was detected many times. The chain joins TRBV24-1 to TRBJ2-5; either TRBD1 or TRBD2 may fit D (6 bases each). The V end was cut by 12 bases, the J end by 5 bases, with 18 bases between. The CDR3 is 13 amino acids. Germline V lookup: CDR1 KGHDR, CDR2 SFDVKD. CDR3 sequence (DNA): TGTGCCGCAGCACACGGGGGCTCGGAGACCCAGTACTTC. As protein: CAAAHGGSETQYF.

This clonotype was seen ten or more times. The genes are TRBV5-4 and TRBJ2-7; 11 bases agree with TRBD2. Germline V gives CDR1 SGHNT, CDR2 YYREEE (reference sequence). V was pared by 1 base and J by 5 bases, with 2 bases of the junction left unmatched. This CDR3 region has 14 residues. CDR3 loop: CASSLTSGSDEQYF. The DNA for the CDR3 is TGTGCCAGCAGCTTGACTAGCGGGAGTGACGAGCAGTACTTC. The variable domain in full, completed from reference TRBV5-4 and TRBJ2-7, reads ETGVTQSPTHLIKTRGQQVTLRCSSQSGHNTVSWYQQALGQGPQFIFQYYREEENGRGNFPPRFSGLQFPNYSSELNVNALELDDSALYLCASSLTSGSDEQYFGPGTRLTVT.

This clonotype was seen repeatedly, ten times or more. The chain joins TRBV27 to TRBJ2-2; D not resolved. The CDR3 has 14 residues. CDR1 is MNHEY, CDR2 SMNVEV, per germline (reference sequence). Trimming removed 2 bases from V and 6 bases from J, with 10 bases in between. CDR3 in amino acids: CASSLLERPGELFF. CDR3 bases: TGTGCCAGCAGTTTACTTGAACGACCCGGGGAGCTGTTTTTT.